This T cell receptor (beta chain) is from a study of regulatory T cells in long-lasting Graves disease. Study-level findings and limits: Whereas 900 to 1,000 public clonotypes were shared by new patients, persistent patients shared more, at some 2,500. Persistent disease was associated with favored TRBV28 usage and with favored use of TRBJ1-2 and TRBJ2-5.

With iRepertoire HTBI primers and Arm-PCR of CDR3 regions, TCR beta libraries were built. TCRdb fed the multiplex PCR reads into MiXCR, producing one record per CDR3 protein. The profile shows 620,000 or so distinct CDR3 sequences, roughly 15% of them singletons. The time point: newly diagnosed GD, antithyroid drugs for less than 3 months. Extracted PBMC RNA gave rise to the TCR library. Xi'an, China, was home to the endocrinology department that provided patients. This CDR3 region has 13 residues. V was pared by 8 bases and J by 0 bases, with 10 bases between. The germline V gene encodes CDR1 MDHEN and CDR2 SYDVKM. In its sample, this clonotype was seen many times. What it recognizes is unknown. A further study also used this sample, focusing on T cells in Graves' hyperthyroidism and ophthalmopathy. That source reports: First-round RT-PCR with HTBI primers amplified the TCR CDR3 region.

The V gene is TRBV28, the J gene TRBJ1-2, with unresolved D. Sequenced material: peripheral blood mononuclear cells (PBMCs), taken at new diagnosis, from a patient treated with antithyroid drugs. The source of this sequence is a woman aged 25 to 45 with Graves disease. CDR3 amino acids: CASERAANYGYTF. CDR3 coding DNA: TGTGCCAGCGAGCGGGCAGCTAACTATGGCTACACCTTC.